This TCR beta chain was documented in a study of blood T cell repertoires in COVID-19. Study information: Sources were T cells, B-cell-depleted T cells, or PBMCs; the material itself was cDNA or gDNA.

V was clipped by 0 bases and J by 3 bases; unmatched bases: 5. The CDR3 sequence is 17 residues long. Germline V lookup: CDR1 KGHDR, CDR2 SFDVKD. Original data processing: Reference gene primers were amplified, and this amplification served to estimate nucleated cell counts. Data came from immunoSEQ multiplex PCR; TCRdb stores just in-frame clones and leaves some out. V, J and clone size are taken as reported in that table, and D and trimming were inferred from the DNA itself. The sample holds around 35,000 clones; around 85% are singletons and the top ten take 2.5% to 4%. One Seattle source followed patients from active infection through their disease course.

The V gene is TRBV24-1, the J gene TRBJ2-2; 8 nucleotides line up with TRBD1. Material for sequencing was peripheral blood. The sequence was collected from a man between 65 and 79 years old with COVID-19, enrolled during active disease. CDR3 protein: CATSDLWTGLDTGELFF. The CDR3, as DNA: TGTGCCACCAGTGATTTGTGGACAGGGCTGGACACCGGGGAGCTGTTTTTT.